This T cell receptor (beta chain) appears in the sequencing data of a study of cytomegalovirus exposure and HLA in healthy donors. The CDR3 runs 12 residues. The germline gives CDR1 LNHDA, CDR2 SQIVND (reference sequence). V lost 5 bases and J 8 bases, leaving 7 bases between the germline ends. PCR was performed using 60 Vbeta and 13 Jbeta primers. The assay was immunoSEQ multiplex PCR, and TCRdb's table has in-frame clones only and misses some. The sample contains some 120,000 clones, under 85% of which appear only once. The chain uses TRBV19 and TRBJ1-6, with no clear D. Specimen: PBMCs. The receptor was isolated from a woman aged 18 to 35 in good health and CMV-seronegative. The CDR3, as DNA: TGTGCCAGTAGTGTCCGGGATTCACCCCTCCACTTT. Translation: CASSVRDSPLHF.